Sequencing of this T cell receptor beta chain was carried out in a study of PD-L1 blockade in urothelial cancer. About the study: Patients began atezolizumab, 1,200 mg intravenously every 3 weeks, in the mid-2010s.

There are 13 residues in the CDR3. Per the germline V gene, CDR1 is GTSNPN and CDR2 is SVGIG (reference sequence). The V end lost 0 bases, the J end lost 4 bases, and 8 bases lay between the germline ends. Some clones are missing from TCRdb's copy, which holds only in-frame ones; the method was immunoSEQ multiplex PCR. Among fewer than 40,000 clones listed, over 80% were seen once. Sequences were derived from PBMCs, sampled around atezolizumab (anti-PD-L1) treatment. The V call is TRBV30, the J call TRBJ2-3, with D hard to call. This TCR was recovered from a man aged 50-60 years with urothelial cancer. The CDR3 bases are TGTGCCTGGAGTGTACGTAGAGCAGATACGCAGTATTTT. Translation gives CAWSVRRADTQYF.